A selection of T cell receptor beta chains follows, all from one sample in a study of CD8 T cells in Susac syndrome. TCRdb itself ran the immunoSEQ multiplex PCR reads through MiXCR, one entry per CDR3 protein. The sample lists around 300,000 distinct CDR3 sequences, 90% to 95% occurring once. Sequences were obtained from CD4+ T cells from PBMCs. The receptor source for this set is a human donor with multiple sclerosis. Both conserved end residues are trimmed from each CDR3. Fields, in order: V gene, CDR3 length, clone size, CDR3 protein. The size field is filled for only some rows; it gives once, few, many or a size class.

TRBV7-2,15,.,ASSLGPRTSGQETQY
TRBV9,13,.,ASSPRHADAGEQY
TRBV6-6,13,once,ASTQGQGASYEQY
TRBV7-2,12,once,ASGFTSYNSPLH
TRBV9,11,.,ASSVRPGGSLH
TRBV6-6,11,.,ASSFGQGEVAF
TRBV6-1,13,.,ASSERGARNTEAF
TRBV20-1,11,.,SARLAGTYEQF
TRBV12-3/TRBV12-4,11,.,ASSPYRDGPQH
TRBV9,14,.,ASSVAGQGVSDEQY
TRBV24-1,13,.,ATSDNRDRVNEQF
TRBV12-3/TRBV12-4,13,.,ASSAGLAGDNEQF
TRBV3-1,13,.,ASSRSAGSEETQY
TRBV6-6,12,.,ASTDQLGLYEQY
TRBV9,12,.,ASSVELWSGELF
TRBV7-8,12,.,ASSSRVMNTEAF
TRBV18,13,once,ASSPVKGQTYEQY
TRBV5-6,14,.,ASSPEAGRGSGELF
TRBV7-3,13,.,ASSLSGLGYTEAF
TRBV18,11,.,ASSRSHQETQY
TRBV6-1,13,.,ASSEATGGSYEQY
TRBV5-1,13,.,ASSYGTASEYEQY
TRBV30,9,.,AWRPNVGAF
TRBV6-1,11,.,ASMTRNTDTQY
TRBV6-2/TRBV6-3,12,.,ASRRLGRADEQF
TRBV20-1,10,.,SASPDLGTQY
TRBV2,11,.,ASSAQGFYEQY
TRBV12-3/TRBV12-4,13,.,ASSSQTGSTDTQY
TRBV6-4,14,.,ASSEGTGGARTEAF
TRBV20-1,11,once,SARVTGVETQY
TRBV14,16,.,ASSQETARKGHHYGYT
TRBV19,11,.,ASQDTNNYGYT
TRBV6-2/TRBV6-3,12,.,ASSRGGPTDTQY
TRBV5-1,13,.,ASSLLDGTLTEAF
TRBV19,10,.,ASSQDLHTQY
TRBV5-1,14,.,ASSLGSEIFRYEQY
TRBV29-1,9,.,SVANQETQY
TRBV12-3/TRBV12-4,16,.,ASSSLGGDRGREDEAF
TRBV6-2/TRBV6-3,10,.,ASSYWSFSQY
TRBV5-1,14,.,ASSRYWDSRNYGYT
TRBV6-5,12,.,ASNSPYGPDTQY
TRBV6-2/TRBV6-3,11,.,ASRGSGDNEQF
TRBV7-3,13,.,ASSLGQGRGSPLH
TRBV19,13,.,ASSPRTGWGETQY
TRBV2,12,.,ASTGLAGAGELF
TRBV7-9,13,.,ASSPAQVPVYEQY
TRBV7-3,12,few,ASSFRGSTDTQY
TRBV20-1,11,.,SATPMGDQPQH
TRBV5-6,12,once,ASLPVTGGTEAF
TRBV5-1,12,.,ASSSLLADTEAF
TRBV20-1,10,.,SASTDLVAQY
TRBV2,14,.,ASRVQGSWGTGELF
TRBV29-1,10,.,SAEDRYYGYT
TRBV7-8,12,.,ASSRLWSNQPQH
TRBV12-3/TRBV12-4,12,.,ASNLASGGETQY
TRBV18,13,.,ASSPLGLATGELF
TRBV5-1,14,.,ASSFTPDTKEYGYT
TRBV12-3/TRBV12-4,10,few,ASSPTGDTQY